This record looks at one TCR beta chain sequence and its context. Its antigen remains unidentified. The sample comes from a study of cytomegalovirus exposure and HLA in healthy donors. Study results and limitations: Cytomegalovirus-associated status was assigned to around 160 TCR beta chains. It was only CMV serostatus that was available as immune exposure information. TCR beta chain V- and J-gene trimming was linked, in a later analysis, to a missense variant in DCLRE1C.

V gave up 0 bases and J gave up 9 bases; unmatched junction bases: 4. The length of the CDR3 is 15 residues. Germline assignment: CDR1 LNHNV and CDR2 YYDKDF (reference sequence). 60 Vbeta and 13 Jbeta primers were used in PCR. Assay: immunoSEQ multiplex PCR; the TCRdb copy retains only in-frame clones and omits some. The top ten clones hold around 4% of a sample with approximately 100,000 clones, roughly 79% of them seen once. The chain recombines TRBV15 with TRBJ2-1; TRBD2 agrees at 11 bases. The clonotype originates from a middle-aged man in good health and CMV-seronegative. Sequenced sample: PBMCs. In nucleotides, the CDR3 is TGTGCCACCAGCAGAGAGCTAGCGGGGGGTGGTGAGCAGTTCTTC. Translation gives CATSRELAGGGEQFF. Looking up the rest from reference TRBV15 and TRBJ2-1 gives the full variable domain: DAMVIQNPRYQVTQFGKPVTLSCSQTLNHNVMYWYQQKSSQAPKLLFHYYDKDFNNEADTPDNFQSRRPNTSFCFLDIRSPGLGDTAMYLCATSRELAGGGEQFFGPGTRLTVL.